The 14 T cell receptor beta chains presented below share a single source sample, sequenced in a study of cytomegalovirus exposure and HLA in healthy donors. PCR involved 60 Vbeta and 13 Jbeta primers. The assay was immunoSEQ multiplex PCR, and TCRdb's table has in-frame clones only and misses some. Reported are around 140,000 clones; the ten largest clones contain about 0.96%. Sequencing was performed on PBMCs. The receptors were sampled from a male donor in good health and CMV-seronegative.

The genes are TRBV27 and TRBJ1-5; TRBD1 is a possible D gene (5 bases). The CDR3 has 14 residues. V was pared by 4 bases and J by 6 bases, with 13 bases between. Germline assignment: CDR1 MNHEY and CDR2 SMNVEV (reference sequence). The DNA for the CDR3 is TGTGCCAGCAGTTCTCTGGGGCAAGGTCAGCCCCAGCATTTT. Its protein is CASSSLGQGQPQHF.

This chain connects TRBV5-5 to TRBJ2-1; 10 bases agree with TRBD1. The CDR3 spans 20 residues. After removal of 4 bases from V and 4 bases from J, the junction contained 20 bases not matched to a gene. CDR1 and CDR2 from the germline V gene are SGHKS and YYEKEE (reference sequence). The CDR3 nucleotides are TGTGCCAGCAGCCTCGAGACCGGGACAGGGGAATTCAAAGGTTACAATGAGCAGTTCTTC. Translating gives CASSLETGTGEFKGYNEQFF.

This chain connects TRBV7-2 to TRBJ2-1; 8 nucleotides align to TRBD2. Trimming removed 4 bases from V and 7 bases from J; junction bases left unmatched: 3. Germline values: CDR1 SGHTA, CDR2 FQGNSA. The CDR3 is 13 amino acids. For the CDR3, the DNA is TGTGCCAGCAGCTCACTAGCGGCTAATGAGCAGTTCTTC. Translated: CASSSLAANEQFF. The complete variable domain, with remaining parts taken from reference TRBV7-2 and TRBJ2-1, reads GAGVSQSPSNKVTEKGKDVELRCDPISGHTALYWYRQSLGQGLEFLIYFQGNSAPDKSGLPSDRFSAERTGGSVSTLTIQRTQQEDSAVYLCASSSLAANEQFFGPGTRLTVL.

The CDR3 DNA is TGTGCCAGTAGTGCCAGACGGGGTGAGACCCAGTACTTC. As protein: CASSARRGETQYF. The J gene is TRBJ2-5, the V gene TRBV19; weak D call: TRBD2 (5 bases). Trimming cost V 5 bases and J 5 bases, with 12 bases left between them. CDR3 length equals 13 residues. Germline assignment: CDR1 LNHDA and CDR2 SQIVND (reference sequence).

The chain combines TRBV2 with TRBJ2-5; D is ambiguous. Germline V gene data show CDR1 as SNHLY and CDR2 as FYNNEI. V gave up 7 bases and J gave up 5 bases, with 11 bases separating them. CDR3 length: 12 residues. The chain's CDR3 is CASIFRLETQYF. As DNA, the CDR3 is TGTGCCAGCATATTCAGGCTTGAGACCCAGTACTTC.

About this clone: Sequence at one end of the junction differs from germline and may be a read error. V gene TRBV7-7 combines with J gene TRBJ2-7; D might be TRBD2 (5 bases). The CDR3 is 14 amino acids. Germline V gene data show CDR1 as SSHAT and CDR2 as FNYEAQ (reference sequence). The CDR3 loop is CASSLNSDRGEQYF. CDR3 in DNA: TGTGCTAGCAGCTTAAACAGCGACCGGGGAGAGCAGTACTTC.

The J gene is TRBJ2-7, the V gene TRBV11-1; D uncertain. This CDR3 is built from 12 residues. Germline assignment: CDR1 SGHAT and CDR2 FQDESV (reference sequence). Trimming took off 0 bases at V and 5 bases at J, with 5 bases between the two ends. CDR3 amino acids: CASSLALHEQYF. In nucleotides, the CDR3 is TGTGCCAGCAGCTTAGCTCTCCACGAGCAGTACTTC. Full variable domain (remainder filled in from reference TRBV11-1 and TRBJ2-7): EAEVAQSPRYKITEKSQAVAFWCDPISGHATLYWYRQILGQGPELLVQFQDESVVDDSQLPKDRFSAERLKGVDSTLKIQPAELGDSAMYLCASSLALHEQYFGPGTRLTVT.

The chain has TRBV2 and TRBJ1-2, with TRBD1 matching over 9 bases. The germline V gene has CDR1 SNHLY and CDR2 FYNNEI. Trimming took 6 bases from V and 4 from J; bases not matched to a gene: 9. The CDR3 totals 15 residues. This CDR3 reads CASSTGTGTVYGYTF. DNA for the CDR3: TGTGCCAGCAGCACCGGGACAGGGACAGTCTATGGCTACACCTTC.

V usage is TRBV30 and J usage is TRBJ1-1; D gene ambiguous. The germline CDR1 and CDR2 sequences are GTSNPN and SVGIG (reference sequence). Trimming stripped 7 bases from V and 4 bases from J, with 10 bases between. The CDR3 has 11 residues. CDR3: CASSPGTEAFF. The CDR3 region has the DNA TGTGCCTCCTCTCCGGGCACTGAAGCTTTCTTT.

J is TRBJ1-2 and V is TRBV7-6; TRBD1 agrees at 9 bases. The germline V gene encodes CDR1 SGHVS and CDR2 FNYEAQ. The CDR3 has 15 residues. After removal of 5 bases from V and 5 bases from J, the junction contained 9 bases not matched to a gene. The CDR3 DNA reads as TGTGCCAGCAGCCTCAAGACAGGGGGGACTTATGGCTACACCTTC. Protein product: CASSLKTGGTYGYTF.

The V call is TRBV6-5, the J call TRBJ1-3; no definite D call. The CDR3 is 16 residues long. The V and J ends lost 2 bases and 0 bases respectively, with 11 bases between them. Germline CDR1 is MNHEY and CDR2 is SVGAGI. The CDR3 DNA follows: TGTGCCAGCAGTTACACTCATTCGTTCTCTGGAAACACCATATATTTT. Translating it yields CASSYTHSFSGNTIYF.

This chain connects TRBV6-5 to TRBJ1-1; D is unresolved. In germline, CDR1 is MNHEY, CDR2 SVGAGI. Trimming removed 3 bases from V and 5 bases from J, with 4 bases in between. The CDR3 spans 11 residues. The CDR3 sequence: CASSYKTEAFF. The CDR3 DNA reads as TGTGCCAGCAGTTATAAAACTGAAGCTTTCTTT.

V usage is TRBV5-1 and J usage is TRBJ2-7, with 8 bases that match TRBD2. V was pared by 0 bases and J by 4 bases, with 3 bases of the junction left unmatched. The CDR3 is made up of 14 amino acids. The germline gives CDR1 SGHRS, CDR2 YFSETQ. For the CDR3, the DNA is TGCGCCAGCAGCTTGGGCGGGACTAGATACGAGCAGTACTTC. As protein: CASSLGGTRYEQYF.

The chain is built from TRBV10-3 and TRBJ2-5; 7 nucleotides line up with TRBD2. V lost 6 bases and J lost 5; bases outside the gene matches: 12. The germline gives CDR1 ENHRY, CDR2 SYGVKD. CDR3 length: 15 residues. This CDR3 is CAISRGGKTEETQYF. DNA for the CDR3: TGTGCCATCAGCCGCGGGGGTAAGACGGAGGAGACCCAGTACTTC.